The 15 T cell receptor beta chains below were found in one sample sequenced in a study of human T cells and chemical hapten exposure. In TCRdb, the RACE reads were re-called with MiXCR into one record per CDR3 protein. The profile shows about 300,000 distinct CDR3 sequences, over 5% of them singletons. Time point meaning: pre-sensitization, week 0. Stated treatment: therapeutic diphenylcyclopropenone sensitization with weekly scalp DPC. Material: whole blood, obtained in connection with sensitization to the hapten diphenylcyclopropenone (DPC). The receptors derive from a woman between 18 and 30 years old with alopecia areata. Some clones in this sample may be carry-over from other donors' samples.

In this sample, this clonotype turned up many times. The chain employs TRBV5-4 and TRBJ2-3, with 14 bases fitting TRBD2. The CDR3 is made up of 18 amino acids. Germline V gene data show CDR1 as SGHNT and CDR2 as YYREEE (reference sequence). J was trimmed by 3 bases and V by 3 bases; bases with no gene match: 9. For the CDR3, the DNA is TGTGCCAGCAGCTCGCCTGCGGGGACTAGCGGGGGTACAGATACGCAGTATTTT. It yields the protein CASSSPAGTSGGTDTQYF.

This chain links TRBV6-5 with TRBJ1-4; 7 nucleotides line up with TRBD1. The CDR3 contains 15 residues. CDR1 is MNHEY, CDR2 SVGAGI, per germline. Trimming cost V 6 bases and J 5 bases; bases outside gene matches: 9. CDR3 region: CASRESTGLNEKLFF. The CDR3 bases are TGTGCCAGCAGGGAATCGACAGGGTTAAATGAAAAACTGTTTTTT.

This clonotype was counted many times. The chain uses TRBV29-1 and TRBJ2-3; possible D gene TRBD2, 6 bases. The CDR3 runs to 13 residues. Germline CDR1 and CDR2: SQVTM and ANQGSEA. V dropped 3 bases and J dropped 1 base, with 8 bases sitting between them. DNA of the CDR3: TGCAGCGTTGACCGGAGGGGCACAGATACGCAGTATTTT. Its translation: CSVDRRGTDTQYF.

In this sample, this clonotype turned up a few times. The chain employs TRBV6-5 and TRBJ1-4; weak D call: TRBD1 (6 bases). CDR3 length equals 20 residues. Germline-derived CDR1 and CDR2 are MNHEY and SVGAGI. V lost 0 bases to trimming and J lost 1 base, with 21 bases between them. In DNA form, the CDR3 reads TGTGCCAGCAGTTACTCTATTAACTCTGGGCCCAGGGGAACTAATGAAAAACTGTTTTTT. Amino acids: CASSYSINSGPRGTNEKLFF.

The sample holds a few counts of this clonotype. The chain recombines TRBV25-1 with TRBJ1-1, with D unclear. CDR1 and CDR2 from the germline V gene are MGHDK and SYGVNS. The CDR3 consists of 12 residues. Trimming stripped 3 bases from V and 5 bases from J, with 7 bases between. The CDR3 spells CASSDYGTEAFF. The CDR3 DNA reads TGTGCCAGCAGTGATTACGGGACTGAAGCTTTCTTT.

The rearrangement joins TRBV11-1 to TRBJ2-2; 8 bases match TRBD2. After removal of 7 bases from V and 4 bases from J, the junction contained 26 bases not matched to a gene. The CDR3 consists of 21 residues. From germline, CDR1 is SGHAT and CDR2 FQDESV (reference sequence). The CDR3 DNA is TGTGCCAGCACCACCCTCGTATCGGGACTAGGCAAACCCGTGGCCACCGGGGAGCTGTTTTTT. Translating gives CASTTLVSGLGKPVATGELFF. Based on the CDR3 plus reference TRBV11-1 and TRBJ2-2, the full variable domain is EAEVAQSPRYKITEKSQAVAFWCDPISGHATLYWYRQILGQGPELLVQFQDESVVDDSQLPKDRFSAERLKGVDSTLKIQPAELGDSAMYLCASTTLVSGLGKPVATGELFFGEGSRLTVL.

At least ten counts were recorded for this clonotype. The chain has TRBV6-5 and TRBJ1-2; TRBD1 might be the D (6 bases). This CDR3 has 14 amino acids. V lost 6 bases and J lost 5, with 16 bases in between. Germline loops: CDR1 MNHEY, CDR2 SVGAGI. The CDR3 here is CASSTGQSLYGYTF. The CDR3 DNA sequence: TGTGCCAGCAGCACTGGACAGAGTCTATATGGCTACACCTTC.

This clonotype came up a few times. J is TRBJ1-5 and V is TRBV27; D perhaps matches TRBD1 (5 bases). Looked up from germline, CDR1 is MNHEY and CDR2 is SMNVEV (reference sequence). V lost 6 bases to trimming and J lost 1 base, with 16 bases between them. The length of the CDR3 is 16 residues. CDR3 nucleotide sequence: TGTGCCAGCAGCTTCGCCGGTACAGGAAGCAATCAGCCCCAGCATTTT. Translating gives CASSFAGTGSNQPQHF.

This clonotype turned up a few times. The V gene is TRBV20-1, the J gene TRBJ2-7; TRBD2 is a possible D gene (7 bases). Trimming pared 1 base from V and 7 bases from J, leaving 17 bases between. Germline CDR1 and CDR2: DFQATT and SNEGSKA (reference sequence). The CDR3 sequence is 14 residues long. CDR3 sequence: CSARVSGGAREQYF. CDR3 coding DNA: TGCAGTGCTAGAGTATCTGGGGGGGCGAGAGAGCAGTACTTC.

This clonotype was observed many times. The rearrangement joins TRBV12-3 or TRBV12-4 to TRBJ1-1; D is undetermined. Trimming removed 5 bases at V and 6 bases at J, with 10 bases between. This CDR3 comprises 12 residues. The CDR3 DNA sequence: TGTGCCAGCAGTCCGGGCGGGTCTGAAGCTTTCTTT. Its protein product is CASSPGGSEAFF.

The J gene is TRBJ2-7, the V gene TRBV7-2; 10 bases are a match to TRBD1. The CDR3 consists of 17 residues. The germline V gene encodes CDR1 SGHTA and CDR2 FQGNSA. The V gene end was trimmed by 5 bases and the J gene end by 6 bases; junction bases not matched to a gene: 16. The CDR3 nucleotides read TGTGCCAGCAGCAAAGCTCCCCCGACAGGGGGCAAGGGCGAGCAGTACTTC. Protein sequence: CASSKAPPTGGKGEQYF.

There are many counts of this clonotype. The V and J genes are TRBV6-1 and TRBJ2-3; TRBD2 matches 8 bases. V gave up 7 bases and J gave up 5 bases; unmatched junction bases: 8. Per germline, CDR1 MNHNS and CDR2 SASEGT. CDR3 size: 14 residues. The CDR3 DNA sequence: TGTGCCAGCAAAACGGGGGGGCAGGGAGATACGCAGTATTTT. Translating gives CASKTGGQGDTQYF.

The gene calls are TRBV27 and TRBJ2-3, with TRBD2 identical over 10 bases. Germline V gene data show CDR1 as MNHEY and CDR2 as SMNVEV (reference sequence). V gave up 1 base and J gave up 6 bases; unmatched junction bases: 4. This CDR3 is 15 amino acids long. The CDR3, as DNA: TGTGCCAGCAGTTTATGGGATAGCGGGGGGGATACGCAGTATTTT. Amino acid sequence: CASSLWDSGGDTQYF.

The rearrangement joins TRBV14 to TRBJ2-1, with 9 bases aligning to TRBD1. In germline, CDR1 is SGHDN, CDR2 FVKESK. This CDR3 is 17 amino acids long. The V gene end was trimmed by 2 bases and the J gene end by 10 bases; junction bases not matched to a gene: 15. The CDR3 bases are TGTGCCAGCAGCCAAAGCAACCGGGACAGGGTGCTCGGGGAGCAGTTCTTC. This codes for CASSQSNRDRVLGEQFF.

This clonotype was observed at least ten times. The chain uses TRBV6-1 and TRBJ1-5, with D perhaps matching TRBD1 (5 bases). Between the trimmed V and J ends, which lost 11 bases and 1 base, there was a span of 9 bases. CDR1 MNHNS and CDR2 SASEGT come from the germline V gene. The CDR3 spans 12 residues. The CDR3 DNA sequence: TGTGCCGGAGGGGTGAGCAATCAGCCCCAGCATTTT. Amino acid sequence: CAGGVSNQPQHF.